This T cell receptor (beta chain) comes out of a study of cytomegalovirus exposure and HLA in healthy donors. Researchers ran the PCR with 60 Vbeta and 13 Jbeta primers. Assay used: immunoSEQ multiplex PCR; TCRdb lists only in-frame clones, some missing. Of roughly 40,000 clones listed, over 75% were seen once; the top ten hold 2.7%. This TCR was recovered from a man aged 50 to 60 in good health and CMV-seronegative. What was sequenced was PBMCs.

In nucleotides, the CDR3 is TGCGCCAGCAGCGGAGCAGGGTACGAGCAGTACTTC. Protein product: CASSGAGYEQYF. J is TRBJ2-7 and V is TRBV5-1, with TRBD1 as a possible D gene (5 bases). Germline lookup yields CDR1 SGHRS and CDR2 YFSETQ. Trimming removed 4 bases at V and 4 bases at J, with 9 bases between. This CDR3 has 12 amino acids.